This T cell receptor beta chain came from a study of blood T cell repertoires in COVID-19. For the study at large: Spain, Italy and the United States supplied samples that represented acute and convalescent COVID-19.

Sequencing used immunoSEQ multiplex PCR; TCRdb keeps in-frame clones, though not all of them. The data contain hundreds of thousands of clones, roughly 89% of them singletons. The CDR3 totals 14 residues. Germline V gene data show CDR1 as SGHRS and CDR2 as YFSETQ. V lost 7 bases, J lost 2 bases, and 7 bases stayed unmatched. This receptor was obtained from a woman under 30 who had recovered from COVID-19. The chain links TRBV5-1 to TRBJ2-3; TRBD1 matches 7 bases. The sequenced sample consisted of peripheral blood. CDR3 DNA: TGCGCCAGCTTTCCTGGACAGGTCACAGATACGCAGTATTTT. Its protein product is CASFPGQVTDTQYF.